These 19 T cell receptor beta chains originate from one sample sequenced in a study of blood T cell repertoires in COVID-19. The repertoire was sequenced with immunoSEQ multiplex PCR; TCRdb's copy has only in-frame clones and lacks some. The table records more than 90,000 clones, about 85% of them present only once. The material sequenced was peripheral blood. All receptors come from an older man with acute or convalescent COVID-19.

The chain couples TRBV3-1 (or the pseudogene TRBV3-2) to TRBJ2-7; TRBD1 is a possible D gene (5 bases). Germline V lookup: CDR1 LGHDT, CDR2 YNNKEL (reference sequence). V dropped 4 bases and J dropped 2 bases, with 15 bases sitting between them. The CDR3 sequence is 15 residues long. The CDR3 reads CASSLRQGGTYEQYF. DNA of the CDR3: TGTGCCAGCAGCCTTCGGCAGGGTGGTACCTACGAGCAGTACTTC.

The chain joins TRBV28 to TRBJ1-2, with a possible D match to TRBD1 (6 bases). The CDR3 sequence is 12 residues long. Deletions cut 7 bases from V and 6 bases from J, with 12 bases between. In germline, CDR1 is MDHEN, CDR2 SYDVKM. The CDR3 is CASTAPGDGYTF. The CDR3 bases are TGTGCCAGCACTGCCCCAGGGGATGGCTACACCTTC.

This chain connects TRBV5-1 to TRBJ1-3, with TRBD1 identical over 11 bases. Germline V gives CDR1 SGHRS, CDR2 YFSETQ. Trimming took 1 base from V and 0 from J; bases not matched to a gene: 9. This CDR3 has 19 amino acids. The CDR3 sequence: CASSLPGGTGGSSGNTIYF. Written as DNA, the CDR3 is TGCGCCAGCAGCTTGCCTGGCGGGACAGGGGGAAGCTCTGGAAACACCATATATTTT.

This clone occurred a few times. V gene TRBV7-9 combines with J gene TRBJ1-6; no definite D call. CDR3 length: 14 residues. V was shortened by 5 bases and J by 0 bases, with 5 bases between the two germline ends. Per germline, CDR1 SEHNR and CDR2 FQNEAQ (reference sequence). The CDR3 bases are TGTGCCAGCAGCGAGAGCTCCTATAATTCACCCCTCCACTTT. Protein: CASSESSYNSPLHF.

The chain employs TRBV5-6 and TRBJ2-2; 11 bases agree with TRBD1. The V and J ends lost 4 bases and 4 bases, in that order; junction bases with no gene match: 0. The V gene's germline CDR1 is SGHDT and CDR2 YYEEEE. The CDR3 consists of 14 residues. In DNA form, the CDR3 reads TGTGCCAGCAGCGGACAGGGGGCCACCGGGGAGCTGTTTTTT. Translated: CASSGQGATGELFF.

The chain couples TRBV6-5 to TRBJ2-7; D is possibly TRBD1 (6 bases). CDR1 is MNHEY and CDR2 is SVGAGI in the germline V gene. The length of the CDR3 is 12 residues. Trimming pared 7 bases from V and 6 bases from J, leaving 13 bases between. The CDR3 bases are TGTGCCAGCAAAACAGGGTTTCTCGAGCAGTACTTC. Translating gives CASKTGFLEQYF.

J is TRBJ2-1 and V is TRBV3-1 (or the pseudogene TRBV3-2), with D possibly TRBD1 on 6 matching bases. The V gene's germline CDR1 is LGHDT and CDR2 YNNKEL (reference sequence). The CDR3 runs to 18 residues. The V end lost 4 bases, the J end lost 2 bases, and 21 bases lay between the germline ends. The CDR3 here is CASSPTFTGWATYNEQFF. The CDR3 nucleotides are TGTGCCAGCAGCCCAACTTTCACAGGGTGGGCTACCTACAATGAGCAGTTCTTC.

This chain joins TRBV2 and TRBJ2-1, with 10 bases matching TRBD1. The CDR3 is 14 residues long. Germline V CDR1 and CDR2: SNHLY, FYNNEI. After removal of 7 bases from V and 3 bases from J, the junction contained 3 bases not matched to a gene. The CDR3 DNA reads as TGTGCCAGCATGTGGGACAGGGGCTACAATGAGCAGTTCTTC. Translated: CASMWDRGYNEQFF.

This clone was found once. The CDR3 region is CATGEDRVGQETQYF. CDR3 in DNA: TGTGCCACGGGCGAGGACAGGGTAGGCCAAGAGACCCAGTACTTC. The genes are TRBV10-3 and TRBJ2-5; the match to TRBD1 covers 8 bases. With 10 bases clipped from V and 1 base from J, the junction kept 11 bases outside the gene matches. This CDR3 comprises 15 residues. CDR1 is ENHRY, CDR2 SYGVKD, per germline.

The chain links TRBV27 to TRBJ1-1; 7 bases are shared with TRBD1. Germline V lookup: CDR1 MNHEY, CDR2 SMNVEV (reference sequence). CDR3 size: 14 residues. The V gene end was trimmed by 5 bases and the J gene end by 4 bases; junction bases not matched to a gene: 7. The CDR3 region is CASSRQGWVTEAFF. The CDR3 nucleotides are TGTGCCAGCAGTAGACAGGGATGGGTCACTGAAGCTTTCTTT.

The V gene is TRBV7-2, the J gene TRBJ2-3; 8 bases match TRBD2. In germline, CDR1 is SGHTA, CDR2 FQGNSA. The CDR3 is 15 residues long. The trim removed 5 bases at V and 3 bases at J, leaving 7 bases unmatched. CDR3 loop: CASSRTGGPTDTQYF. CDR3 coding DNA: TGTGCCAGCAGCCGCACGGGAGGGCCGACAGATACGCAGTATTTT. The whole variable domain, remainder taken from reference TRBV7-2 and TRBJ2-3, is GAGVSQSPSNKVTEKGKDVELRCDPISGHTALYWYRQSLGQGLEFLIYFQGNSAPDKSGLPSDRFSAERTGGSVSTLTIQRTQQEDSAVYLCASSRTGGPTDTQYFGPGTRLTVL.

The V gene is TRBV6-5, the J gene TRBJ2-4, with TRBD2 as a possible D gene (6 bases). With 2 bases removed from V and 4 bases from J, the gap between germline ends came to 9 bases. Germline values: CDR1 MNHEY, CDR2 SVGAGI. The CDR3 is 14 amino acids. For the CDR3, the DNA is TGTGCCAGCAGTTACCCGCGGGGTAAAAACATTCAGTACTTC. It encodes CASSYPRGKNIQYF.

CDR3 DNA: TGTGCCAGCGGGGGCGACTATGGCTACACCTTC. The encoded protein is CASGGDYGYTF. The V gene is TRBV28, the J gene TRBJ1-2, with D tentatively TRBD1 (6 bases). V was trimmed by 8 bases and J by 3 bases, leaving 7 bases between them. This CDR3 has 11 amino acids. CDR1 is MDHEN and CDR2 is SYDVKM in the germline V gene.

CDR3 amino acids: CASSTTRQGLTSGNTIYF. CDR3 DNA: TGCGCCAGCAGCACGACGAGACAGGGGCTAACTTCTGGAAACACCATATATTTT. The V gene is TRBV10-1, the J gene TRBJ1-3, with 8 bases lining up with TRBD1. The CDR3 covers 18 residues. Per the germline V gene, CDR1 is WNHNN and CDR2 is SYGVQD (reference sequence). V dropped 6 bases and J dropped 1; count of bases not matched to a gene: 14.

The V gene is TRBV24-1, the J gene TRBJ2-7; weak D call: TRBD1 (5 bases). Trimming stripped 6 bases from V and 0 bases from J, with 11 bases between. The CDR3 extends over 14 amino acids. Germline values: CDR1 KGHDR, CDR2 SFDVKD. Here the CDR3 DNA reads TGTGCCACCAGTCCGGACACCTTCTCCTACGAGCAGTACTTC. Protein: CATSPDTFSYEQYF.

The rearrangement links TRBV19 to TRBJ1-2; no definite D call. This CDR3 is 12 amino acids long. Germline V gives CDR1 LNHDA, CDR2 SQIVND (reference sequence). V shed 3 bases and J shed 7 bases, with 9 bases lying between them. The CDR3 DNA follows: TGTGCCAGTAGTATTGCTGGAGGTGGCTACACCTTC. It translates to CASSIAGGGYTF.

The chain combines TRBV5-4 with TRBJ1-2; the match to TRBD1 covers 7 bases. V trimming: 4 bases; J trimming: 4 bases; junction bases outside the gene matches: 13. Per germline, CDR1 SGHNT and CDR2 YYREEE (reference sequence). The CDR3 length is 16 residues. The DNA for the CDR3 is TGTGCCAGCAGCCCCAACCGACAGGGCGACTTCTATGGCTACACCTTC. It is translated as CASSPNRQGDFYGYTF.

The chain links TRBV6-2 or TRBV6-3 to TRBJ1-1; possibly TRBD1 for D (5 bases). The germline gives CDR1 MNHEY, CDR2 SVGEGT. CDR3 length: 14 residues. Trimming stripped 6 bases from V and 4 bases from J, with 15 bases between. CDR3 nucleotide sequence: TGTGCCAGCAGCCAAGCCCAGGGAGGCACTGAAGCTTTCTTT. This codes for CASSQAQGGTEAFF.

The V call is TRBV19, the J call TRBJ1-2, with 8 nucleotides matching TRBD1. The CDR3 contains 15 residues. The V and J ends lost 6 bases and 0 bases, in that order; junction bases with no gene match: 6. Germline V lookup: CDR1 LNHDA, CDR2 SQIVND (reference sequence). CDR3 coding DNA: TGTGCCAGTAGCCGGGACAGGACAACTAACTATGGCTACACCTTC. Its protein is CASSRDRTTNYGYTF.